This T cell receptor (beta chain) appears in the sequencing data of a study of T cell responses to AZD1222 COVID-19 vaccine (dated by TCRdb to the early 2020s). The study in broad terms: TCR sequencing was performed for about 240 trial participants, of whom 200 to 210 were given two doses of AZD1222 and around 26 were given two doses of MenACWY control vaccine. Trial participants were enrolled by age into 18-55, 56-69 and 70-plus year subgroups, with around 140, 26 and 57 TCR-sequenced participants respectively. Results and caveats for the whole study, not just this receptor: Participants were mostly white British and included more females than males, and it was suggested by the authors that clonal diversity may have been underestimated. After two AZD1222 doses, both the breadth and the depth of spike-specific TCRs were significantly higher than at day 0 and than in MenACWY recipients. Conclusions about previously exposed vaccinees are limited because only a handful of AZD1222 recipients were SARS-CoV-2 seropositive at baseline. Reportedly, close to half of the unique spike-specific TCRs recognized epitopes lying outside the regions that are mutated in the B.1.351 and B.1.1.7 variants. Because no day 14 peak-response samples were available, repertoires were characterized only after the peak T cell response. CD4 TCRs associated with the vaccine covered the entire spike protein, and the dominant responses were in regions 160-218 and 743-854. The 56-69-year group was small, and its depth increase did not reach significance, likely because of low power.

In regard to this clone: The antigen it binds to is not known. Per-base qualities were not stored, and no clone one base away is much larger.

The time point label on this specimen signifies: about 28 days (+/-7) after the second vaccine dose. The treatment or condition label here, explained by the study, means: meningococcal conjugate vaccine given as trial control. Vaccinee samples were obtained from the UK trials COV001 and COV002, which included a single-blind randomized controlled phase 2/3 trial of AZD1222 (ChAdOx1 nCoV-19) in healthy adults. For TCRbeta chain sequencing, PBMC samples were collected from trial participants at day 0 and at day 28 after the second dose. The germline V gene gives CDR1 as SNHLY and CDR2 as FYNNEI. V is clipped by 0 bases and J by 7 bases, and the sequence between their germline boundaries is 7 bases long. Spanning cysteine to phenylalanine, the CDR3 consists of 13 amino acids. The kept DNA is CDR3 alone, 39 bases in frame from the first base. The CDR3 regions of human TCRbeta chains were analyzed by immunosequencing. In the authors' own workflow: TCRs in the repertoires were compared against a reference library of SARS-CoV-2-specific TCRs that had been generated with the MIRA antigen-specificity platform. Breadth meant the fraction of unique TCRs that were SARS-CoV-2-associated, whereas depth meant the fraction of total T cells that were SARS-CoV-2-associated. Each spike-specific TCR was assigned to its reactive spike region and to a CD4 or CD8 class using the MIRA data. Log10-transformed breadth and depth values were compared by one-way ANOVA with Sidak's multiple comparisons tests. Sourced from immuneACCESS, this table was stored by TCRdb with only in-frame sequences that have V and J called. A share of the clones is absent; for the studies checked, an unresolved V gene accounts for under half, and the remainder has no known explanation. V, J and clone size were drawn from that table, and D and trimming were deduced from the DNA. The sample table holds some 180,000 clones, of which over 85% were seen once. Around 0.97% of the sample belongs to the ten largest clones.

The chain couples TRBV2 to TRBJ1-5; there is no confident call for the D gene. The source of this sequence is an adult who received the MenACWY meningococcal vaccine as a control. The sequencing used peripheral blood, collected 28 days after the second dose of the MenACWY control vaccine. CDR3 reads: CASSEAGGQPQHF. In nucleotide form, the sequence is TGTGCCAGCAGTGAAGCTGGTGGACAGCCCCAGCATTTT.